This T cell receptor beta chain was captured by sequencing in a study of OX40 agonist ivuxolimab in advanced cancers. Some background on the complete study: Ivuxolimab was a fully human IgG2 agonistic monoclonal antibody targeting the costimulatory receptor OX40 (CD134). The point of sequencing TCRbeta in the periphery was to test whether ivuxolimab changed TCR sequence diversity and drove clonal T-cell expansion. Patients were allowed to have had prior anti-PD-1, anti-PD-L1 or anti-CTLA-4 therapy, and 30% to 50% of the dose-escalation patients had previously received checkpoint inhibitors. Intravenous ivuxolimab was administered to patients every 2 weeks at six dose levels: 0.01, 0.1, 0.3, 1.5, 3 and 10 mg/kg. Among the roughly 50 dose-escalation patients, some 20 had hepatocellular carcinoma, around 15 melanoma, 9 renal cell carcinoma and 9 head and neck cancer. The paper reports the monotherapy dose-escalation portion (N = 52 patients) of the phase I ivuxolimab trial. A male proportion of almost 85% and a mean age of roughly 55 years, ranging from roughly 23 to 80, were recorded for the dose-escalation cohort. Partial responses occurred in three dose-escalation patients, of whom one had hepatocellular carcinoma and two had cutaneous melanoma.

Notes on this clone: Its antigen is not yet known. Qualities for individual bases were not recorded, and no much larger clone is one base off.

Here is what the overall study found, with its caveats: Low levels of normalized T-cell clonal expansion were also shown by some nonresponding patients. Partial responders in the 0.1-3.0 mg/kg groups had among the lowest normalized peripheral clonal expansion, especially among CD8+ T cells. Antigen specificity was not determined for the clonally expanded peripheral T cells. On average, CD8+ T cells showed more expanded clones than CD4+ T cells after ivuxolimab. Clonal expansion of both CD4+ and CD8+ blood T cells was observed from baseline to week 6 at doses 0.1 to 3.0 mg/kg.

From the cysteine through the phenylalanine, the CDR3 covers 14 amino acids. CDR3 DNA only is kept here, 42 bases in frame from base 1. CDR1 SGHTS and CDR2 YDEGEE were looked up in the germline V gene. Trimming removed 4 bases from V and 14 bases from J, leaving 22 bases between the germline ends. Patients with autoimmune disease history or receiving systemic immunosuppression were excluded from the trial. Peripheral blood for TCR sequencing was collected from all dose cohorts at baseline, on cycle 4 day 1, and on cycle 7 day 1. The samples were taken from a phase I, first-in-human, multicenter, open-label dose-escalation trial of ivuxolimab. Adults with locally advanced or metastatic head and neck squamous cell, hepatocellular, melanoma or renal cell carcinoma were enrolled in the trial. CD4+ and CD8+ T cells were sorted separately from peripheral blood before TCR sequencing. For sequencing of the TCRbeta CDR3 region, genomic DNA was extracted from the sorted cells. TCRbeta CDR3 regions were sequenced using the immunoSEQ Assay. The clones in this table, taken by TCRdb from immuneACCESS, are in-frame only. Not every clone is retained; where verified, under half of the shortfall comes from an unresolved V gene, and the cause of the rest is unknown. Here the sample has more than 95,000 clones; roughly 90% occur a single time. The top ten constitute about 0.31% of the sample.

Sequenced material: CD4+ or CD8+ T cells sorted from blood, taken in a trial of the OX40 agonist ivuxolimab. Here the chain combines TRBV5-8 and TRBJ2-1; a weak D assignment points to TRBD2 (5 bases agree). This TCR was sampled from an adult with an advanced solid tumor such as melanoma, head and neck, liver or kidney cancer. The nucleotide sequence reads TGTGCCAGCAGCGGTGCTGCTCGCGGGCGAGAGGAGTTCTTC. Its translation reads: CASSGAARGREEFF.